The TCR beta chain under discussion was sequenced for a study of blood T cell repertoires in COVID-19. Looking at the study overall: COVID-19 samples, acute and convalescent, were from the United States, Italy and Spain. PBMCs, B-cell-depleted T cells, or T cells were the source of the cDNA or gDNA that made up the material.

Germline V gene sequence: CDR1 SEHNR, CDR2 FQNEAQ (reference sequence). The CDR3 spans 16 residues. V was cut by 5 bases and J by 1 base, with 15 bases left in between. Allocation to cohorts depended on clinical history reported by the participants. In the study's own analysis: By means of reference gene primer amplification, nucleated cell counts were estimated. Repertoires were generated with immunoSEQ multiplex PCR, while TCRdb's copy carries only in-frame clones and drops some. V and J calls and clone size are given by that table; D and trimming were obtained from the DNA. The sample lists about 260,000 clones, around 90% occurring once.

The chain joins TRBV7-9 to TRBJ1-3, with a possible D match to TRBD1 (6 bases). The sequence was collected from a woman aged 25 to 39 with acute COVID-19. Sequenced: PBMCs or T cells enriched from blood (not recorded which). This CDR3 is CASSEQGTVSGNTIYF. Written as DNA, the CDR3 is TGTGCCAGCAGCGAGCAGGGGACGGTTTCTGGAAACACCATATATTTT.